Listed here are 19 T cell receptor beta chains from one sample, sequenced in a study of T cells in Graves' hyperthyroidism and ophthalmopathy. Regions amplified from RNA transcripts were the TCR beta CDR3 regions. Using the HTBI primer set, a first-round RT-PCR was run on the TCR CDR3. TCRdb re-derived calls from the multiplex PCR reads in MiXCR, one entry per CDR3 protein. The sample carries 450,000 to 700,000 distinct CDR3 sequences, 35% to 55% recorded once. The specimen was peripheral blood or thyroid tissue (not recorded which). The receptors were sampled from an adult woman with Graves' disease, either hyperthyroidism or ophthalmopathy (not recorded which).

The chain recombines TRBV29-1 with TRBJ1-2, with a weak D call TRBD1 (6 bases). Trimming took off 0 bases at V and 12 bases at J, with 11 bases between the two ends. The V gene's germline CDR1 is SQVTM and CDR2 ANQGSEA. CDR3 length: 11 amino acids. CDR3 in amino acids: CSVEDTGSNTF. For the CDR3, the DNA is TGCAGCGTTGAAGACACAGGGTCAAACACCTTC.

The gene calls are TRBV2 and TRBJ1-4, with a tentative D call TRBD1 (6 bases). CDR3 length equals 13 residues. Germline CDR1 is SNHLY and CDR2 is FYNNEI. The V gene lost 4 bases and the J gene lost 7 bases, with 10 bases spanning the gap. The CDR3 spells CASSVGTFEKLFF. DNA for the CDR3: TGTGCCAGCAGTGTCGGGACATTTGAAAAACTGTTTTTT.

This clonotype occurred a few times. CDR3 amino acids: CASRPIGANTGELFF. CDR3 bases: TGTGCCAGCAGACCGATCGGGGCCAACACCGGGGAGCTGTTTTTT. The chain combines TRBV6-6 with TRBJ2-2; possibly TRBD1 or TRBD2 for D (5 bases each). The CDR3 contains 15 residues. In germline, CDR1 is MNHNY, CDR2 SVGAGI (reference sequence). V lost 6 bases and J lost 2, with 13 bases in between.

Remarks on this clonotype: Mismatch with germline at one junction end may stem from a read error. In DNA, the CDR3 is TGTACCAGCAGGGCAAGGGGACAGGATAATTCACCCCTCCACTTT. It translates to CTSRARGQDNSPLHF. This chain connects TRBV25-1 to TRBJ1-6, with 8 nucleotides matching TRBD1. CDR3 size: 15 residues. Germline values: CDR1 MGHDK, CDR2 SYGVNS.

The table lists this clonotype with many counts. V and J are TRBV12-3 or TRBV12-4 and TRBJ1-5; D uncertain. There are 16 residues in the CDR3. V was trimmed by 3 bases and J by 4 bases, leaving 16 bases between them. DNA of the CDR3: TGTGCCAGCAGTTTTCTTGGCGGTACTAGGAATCAGCCCCAGCATTTT. Its translation is CASSFLGGTRNQPQHF.

The V call is TRBV20-1, the J call TRBJ1-2; 7 nucleotides agree with TRBD1. Germline CDR1 DFQATT, CDR2 SNEGSKA (reference sequence). The CDR3 runs 13 residues. The V and J ends lost 2 bases and 7 bases, in that order; junction bases with no gene match: 7. CDR3 in DNA: TGCAGTGCTAGAACGACAGGGCTTAGTGGCTACACCTTC. It is translated as CSARTTGLSGYTF.

The CDR3 coding sequence is TGTGCCAGCAGTCCCCCAGGGGCGGAGACCCAGTACTTC. Protein product: CASSPPGAETQYF. The rearrangement joins TRBV6-1 to TRBJ2-5, with D tentatively TRBD1 (6 bases). Deletions cut 5 bases from V and 5 bases from J, with 12 bases between. CDR1 is MNHNS and CDR2 is SASEGT in the germline V gene. This CDR3 is built from 13 residues.

The CDR3 coding sequence is TGTGCCAGCAGCGTAGCAGGAGGGGACACTGAGTACGAGCAGTACTTC. This translates into CASSVAGGDTEYEQYF. The genes are TRBV28 and TRBJ2-7; the D gene could be TRBD1 or TRBD2 (6 bases each). V shed 6 bases and J shed 4 bases, with 22 bases lying between them. There are 16 residues in the CDR3. The germline V gene has CDR1 MDHEN and CDR2 SYDVKM.

The gene calls are TRBV6-5 and TRBJ1-5; 10 nucleotides align to TRBD1. With V trimmed by 5 bases and J by 6 bases, 7 bases remained unmatched. The CDR3 totals 15 residues. CDR1 is MNHEY and CDR2 is SVGAGI in the germline V gene. CDR3: CASSKTGGHGQPQHF. CDR3 DNA: TGTGCCAGCAGTAAGACAGGGGGCCACGGTCAGCCCCAGCATTTT.

This clonotype was picked up a small number of times. V and J are TRBV28 and TRBJ2-5; TRBD1 or TRBD2 may be the D gene (5 bases each). From germline, CDR1 is MDHEN and CDR2 SYDVKM. The CDR3 has 17 amino acids. Trimming removed 3 bases at V and 4 bases at J, with 21 bases between. CDR3 in amino acids: CASSFHHLARGPETQYF. Here the CDR3 DNA reads TGTGCCAGCAGTTTTCATCACCTAGCACGGGGCCCAGAGACCCAGTACTTC.

This clonotype showed up many times. The genes are TRBV5-1 and TRBJ1-2; D uncertain. Germline-derived CDR1 and CDR2 are SGHRS and YFSETQ. The V gene lost 0 bases and the J gene lost 6 bases, with 15 bases spanning the gap. This CDR3 comprises 15 residues. This CDR3 reads CASSLEAAEYDGYTF. The CDR3 region has the DNA TGCGCCAGCAGCTTGGAGGCTGCGGAGTATGATGGCTACACCTTC.

The chain combines TRBV5-1 with TRBJ2-1, with TRBD2 as a possible D gene (5 bases). V was pared by 2 bases and J by 8 bases, with 14 bases between. Germline CDR1 reads SGHRS; CDR2 reads YFSETQ. The length of the CDR3 is 14 residues. DNA for the CDR3: TGCGCCAGCAGCTTAGGGAGCCCCAAGGATGAGCAGTTCTTC. It is translated as CASSLGSPKDEQFF.

The rearrangement links TRBV19 to TRBJ1-4, with TRBD1 matching 8 bases. The V gene's germline CDR1 is LNHDA and CDR2 SQIVND (reference sequence). The V segment lost 9 bases and the J segment 8 bases; nucleotides outside the gene matches: 11. There are 14 residues in the CDR3. The CDR3 sequence is CARRTGTGREKLFF. The CDR3 nucleotides read TGTGCCAGGCGGACAGGGACAGGACGAGAAAAACTGTTTTTT.

This clonotype was counted between two and nine times. This chain links TRBV29-1 with TRBJ2-1; D remains unclear. The CDR3 sequence is 8 residues long. The germline CDR1 and CDR2 sequences are SQVTM and ANQGSEA. Trimming removed 7 bases at V and 9 bases at J, with 4 bases between. As DNA, the CDR3 is TGCAGCGGTGGTGAGCAGTTCTTC. As protein: CSGGEQFF.

Comments on this clonotype: In this CDR3 the conserved last residue, phenylalanine or tryptophan, is missing, so a read error is likely. The rearrangement links TRBV20-1 to TRBJ2-7; D is unresolved. Germline CDR1 reads DFQATT; CDR2 reads SNEGSKA (reference sequence). CDR3 length: 14 amino acids. The V end lost 3 bases, the J end lost 0 bases, and 12 bases lay between the germline ends. The CDR3 DNA sequence: TGCAGTGCTAGGTCGGCACCGAACTCCTACGAGCAGTACACA. As protein: CSARSAPNSYEQYT.

This clonotype was counted ten times or more. The chain combines TRBV10-1 with TRBJ2-5, with D perhaps TRBD1 (6 bases). With 8 bases removed from V and 2 bases from J, the gap between germline ends came to 15 bases. Per the germline V gene, CDR1 is WNHNN and CDR2 is SYGVQD (reference sequence). The CDR3 loop spans 14 amino acids. In nucleotides, the CDR3 is TGCGCCAGCTTATTAGGGGGAGCGCAAGAGACCCAGTACTTC. Protein sequence: CASLLGGAQETQYF.

The V and J genes are TRBV7-2 and TRBJ2-7, with a tentative D call TRBD1 (5 bases). V shed 6 bases and J shed 3 bases, with 12 bases lying between them. Germline V gives CDR1 SGHTA, CDR2 FQGNSA. This CDR3 is 13 amino acids long. This CDR3 reads CASRTLTVYEQYF. CDR3 coding DNA: TGTGCCAGCAGAACCCTGACAGTCTACGAGCAGTACTTC.

This clonotype has at least ten counts. J is TRBJ2-1 and V is TRBV9; 12 bases line up with TRBD2. The CDR3 totals 15 residues. Looked up from germline, CDR1 is SGDLS and CDR2 is YYNGEE. V lost 3 bases to trimming and J lost 9 bases; unmatched junction nucleotides: 7. The CDR3 DNA follows: TGTGCCAGCAGCGCCGGGACTAGCGGGTTCGGTGAGCAGTTCTTC. Protein sequence: CASSAGTSGFGEQFF.

The chain couples TRBV5-1 to TRBJ2-7; 7 bases agree with TRBD1. The CDR3 runs 17 residues. V lost 0 bases to trimming and J lost 4 bases; unmatched junction nucleotides: 13. In germline, CDR1 is SGHRS, CDR2 YFSETQ. CDR3 in DNA: TGCGCCAGCAGCTTGGACCCTACAGGGGACGTGCCTTACGAGCAGTACTTC. This sequence encodes CASSLDPTGDVPYEQYF.